The 18 T cell receptor beta chains below all came from one sample that was sequenced in a study of blood T cell repertoires in COVID-19. Produced via immunoSEQ multiplex PCR; TCRdb's table is partial and in-frame only. In the table there are approximately 250,000 clones, around 90% of which are singletons. The source material was peripheral blood. Every receptor here comes from a woman aged 60 to 75 with COVID-19, enrolled during active disease.

This clone came up once. This rearrangement joins TRBV15 to TRBJ1-4; the D is unclear. CDR1 and CDR2 (germline): LNHNV, YYDKDF (reference sequence). V was cut by 2 bases and J by 5 bases, with 3 bases left in between. The CDR3 extends over 12 amino acids. The DNA for the CDR3 is TGTGCCACCAGCAGACTAAATGAAAAACTGTTTTTT. Translation: CATSRLNEKLFF.

CDR3 sequence (DNA): TGTGCCAGCAGCAAACGCTGGACAGGCCGGGCCTCTGGAAACACCATATATTTT. Translated, it gives CASSKRWTGRASGNTIYF. V gene TRBV21-1 combines with J gene TRBJ1-3; the table assigns TRBD1, which was not confirmed against the DNA. TRBV21-1 represents a pseudogene. The CDR3 spans 18 residues.

The chain joins TRBV9 to TRBJ1-1, with 8 positions matching TRBD1. Trimming took 4 bases from V and 7 from J; bases not matched to a gene: 6. CDR1 is SGDLS and CDR2 is YYNGEE in the germline V gene. The CDR3 totals 13 residues. The CDR3 loop reads CASSLAGGFEAFF. In DNA, the CDR3 is TGTGCCAGCAGCCTTGCAGGGGGCTTTGAAGCTTTCTTT. Supplemented by reference TRBV9 and TRBJ1-1, the full variable domain reads DSGVTQTPKHLITATGQRVTLRCSPRSGDLSVYWYQQSLDQGLQFLIQYYNGEERAKGNILERFSAQQFPDLHSELNLSSLELGDSALYFCASSLAGGFEAFFGQGTRLTVV.

The rearrangement joins TRBV7-8 to TRBJ1-1; 8 bases match TRBD1. The trim removed 5 bases at V and 1 base at J, leaving 6 bases unmatched. This CDR3 is built from 15 residues. Germline-derived CDR1 and CDR2 are SGHVS and FQNEAQ. Written as DNA, the CDR3 is TGTGCCAGCAGCCTCCGGACAGGGCCGAACACTGAAGCTTTCTTT. Translated, it gives CASSLRTGPNTEAFF.

This chain links TRBV20-1 with TRBJ2-3; D is unclear. The CDR3 length is 14 residues. Trimming stripped 3 bases from V and 2 bases from J, with 12 bases between. Germline assignment: CDR1 DFQATT and CDR2 SNEGSKA (reference sequence). The CDR3 region is CSASLSANTDTQYF. As DNA, the CDR3 is TGCAGTGCTAGTCTCTCCGCGAACACAGATACGCAGTATTTT.

The CDR3 nucleotides are TGTGCCAGCAGCCAAGATGCCAGTGGTTATGGCTACACCTTC. This codes for CASSQDASGYGYTF. J is TRBJ1-2 and V is TRBV14; D remains unclear. CDR1 is SGHDN and CDR2 is FVKESK in the germline V gene. This CDR3 region has 14 residues. V gave up 0 bases and J gave up 5 bases, with 10 bases separating them. The full variable domain, its missing parts supplied by reference TRBV14 and TRBJ1-2, is EAGVTQFPSHSVIEKGQTVTLRCDPISGHDNLYWYRRVMGKEIKFLLHFVKESKQDESGMPNNRFLAERTGGTYSTLKVQPAELEDSGVYFCASSQDASGYGYTFGSGTRLTVV.

This clone was observed a handful of times. The DNA for the CDR3 is TGTGCCAGCACCTCCATAGGGCTAGCGGGAGAGACCCAGTACTTC. Translated, it gives CASTSIGLAGETQYF. The rearrangement joins TRBV27 to TRBJ2-5; 8 nucleotides agree with TRBD2. This CDR3 region has 15 residues. Germline V gene data show CDR1 as MNHEY and CDR2 as SMNVEV (reference sequence). The V segment lost 7 bases and the J segment 4 bases; nucleotides outside the gene matches: 11.

The chain carries TRBV5-4 and TRBJ2-5, with a possible D match to TRBD2 (6 bases). CDR1 is SGHNT and CDR2 is YYREEE in the germline V gene (reference sequence). V lost 2 bases to trimming and J lost 2 bases, with 10 bases between them. This CDR3 region has 14 residues. The CDR3 sequence: CASSFGGDQETQYF. Here the CDR3 DNA reads TGTGCCAGCAGCTTTGGAGGGGATCAAGAGACCCAGTACTTC.

This sequence joins TRBV7-2 and TRBJ1-2, with 8 bases matching TRBD1. Germline V CDR1 and CDR2: SGHTA, FQGNSA. The CDR3 extends over 14 amino acids. The junction had 7 bases not matched to a gene; V was cut back by 4 bases and J by 6 bases. The CDR3 region is CASSSLQGVHGYTF. CDR3 bases: TGTGCCAGCAGCTCCCTACAGGGGGTCCATGGCTACACCTTC.

Only a few counts were recorded for this clone. CDR3 in DNA: TGTGCCAGCAGCTCGCCGGGGGATAGGCTTAAACGCGAGCAGTACTTC. The encoded protein is CASSSPGDRLKREQYF. J is TRBJ2-7 and V is TRBV7-7; tentative D call: TRBD2 (6 bases). The CDR3 contains 16 residues. V was shortened by 4 bases and J by 6 bases, with 22 bases between the two germline ends. Germline V lookup: CDR1 SSHAT, CDR2 FNYEAQ (reference sequence). The full variable domain, completed using reference TRBV7-7 and TRBJ2-7, is GAGVSQSPRYKVTKRGQDVTLRCDPISSHATLYWYQQALGQGPEFLTYFNYEAQPDKSGLPSDRFSAERPEGSISTLTIQRTEQRDSAMYRCASSSPGDRLKREQYFGPGTRLTVT.

The chain joins TRBV11-3 to TRBJ2-7, with 8 positions matching TRBD1. Germline CDR1 is SGHNT and CDR2 is YENEEA. The ends lost 5 bases at V and 5 bases at J; junction bases unmatched: 8. The CDR3 sequence is 14 residues long. The CDR3 is CASSVGQGRDEQYF. CDR3 sequence (DNA): TGTGCCAGCAGCGTAGGACAGGGTCGAGACGAGCAGTACTTC.

The chain links TRBV29-1 to TRBJ2-5; 12 bases are shared with TRBD1. CDR1 and CDR2 (germline): SQVTM, ANQGSEA. This CDR3 comprises 14 residues. V dropped 5 bases and J dropped 9; count of bases not matched to a gene: 10. In DNA, the CDR3 is TGCAGCGTTCGAACGCCGGGACAGGGGGCCCCCCAGTACTTC. This encodes CSVRTPGQGAPQYF.

This chain connects TRBV7-3 to TRBJ2-1; D perhaps matches TRBD1 (6 bases). This CDR3 has 13 residues. CDR1 is SGHTA and CDR2 is FQGTGA in the germline V gene. Trimming took off 5 bases at V and 11 bases at J, with 16 bases between the two ends. The CDR3: CASSASPGTKQFF. The CDR3 bases are TGTGCCAGCAGCGCATCCCCCGGGACAAAGCAGTTCTTC.

The CDR3 sequence is CASSLDDRGGDEKLFF. CDR3 nucleotides: TGTGCCAGCAGCTTAGATGACAGGGGAGGGGATGAAAAACTGTTTTTT. This rearrangement joins TRBV4-2 to TRBJ1-4; TRBD1 matches 8 bases. This CDR3 region has 16 residues. In germline, CDR1 is LGHNA, CDR2 YNFKEQ. Unmatched junction bases numbered 11, after V lost 5 bases and J lost 6 bases.

There are a few counts of this clone. The chain uses TRBV5-1 and TRBJ1-1, with 7 bases fitting TRBD1. The CDR3 is 14 residues long. The V segment lost 4 bases and the J segment 5 bases; nucleotides outside the gene matches: 8. From germline, CDR1 is SGHRS and CDR2 YFSETQ. The CDR3 coding sequence is TGCGCCAGCAGCCCGACGACAGGGTTGACTGAAGCTTTCTTT. It translates to CASSPTTGLTEAFF.

The chain links TRBV28 to TRBJ1-1; D is unresolved. Germline CDR1 reads MDHEN; CDR2 reads SYDVKM. V was trimmed by 5 bases and J by 1 base, leaving 11 bases between them. This CDR3 is 14 amino acids long. This CDR3 reads CASSPIDKNTEAFF. The CDR3 coding sequence is TGTGCCAGCAGTCCCATCGACAAGAACACTGAAGCTTTCTTT.

This clone has a single count. The chain's CDR3 is CASSLFTSSRGYTF. The DNA of the CDR3 is TGTGCCAGCAGTTTATTCACCTCCTCGCGGGGCTACACCTTC. This chain joins TRBV28 and TRBJ1-2; D is ambiguous. V was trimmed by 1 base and J by 8 bases, leaving 14 bases between them. Germline V gene sequence: CDR1 MDHEN, CDR2 SYDVKM. The CDR3 loop spans 14 amino acids.

V gene TRBV11-2 combines with J gene TRBJ2-7, with 7 positions matching TRBD2. The CDR3 sequence is 18 residues long. With V trimmed by 0 bases and J by 1 base, 12 bases remained unmatched. Germline CDR1 and CDR2: SGHAT and FQNNGV. CDR3 sequence: CASSLDFWIGRNSYEQYF. CDR3 bases: TGTGCCAGCAGCTTAGATTTTTGGATCGGGAGGAATTCCTACGAGCAGTACTTC.